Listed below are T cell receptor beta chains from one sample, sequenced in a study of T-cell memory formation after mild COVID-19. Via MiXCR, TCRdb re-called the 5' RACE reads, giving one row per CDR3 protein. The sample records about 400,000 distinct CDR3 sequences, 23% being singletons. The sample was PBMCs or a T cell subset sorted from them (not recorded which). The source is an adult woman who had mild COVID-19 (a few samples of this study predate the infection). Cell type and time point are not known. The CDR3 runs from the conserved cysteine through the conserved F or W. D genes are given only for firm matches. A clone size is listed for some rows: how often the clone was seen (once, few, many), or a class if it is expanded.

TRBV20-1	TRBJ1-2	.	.	CSVAGRSTVSF	TGCAGTGTCGCAGGGAGATCCACCGTTAGCTTC
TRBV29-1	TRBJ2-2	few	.	CSTLQTGANTGELFF	TGCAGCACCCTCCAGACGGGCGCGAACACCGGGGAGCTGTTTTTT
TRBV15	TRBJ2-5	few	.	CATSDLTYGTQYF	TGTGCCACCAGCGACCTAACTTACGGGACCCAGTACTTC
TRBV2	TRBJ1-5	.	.	CASSDDRSNQPQHF	TGTGCCAGCAGTGACGACAGGAGCAATCAGCCCCAGCATTTT
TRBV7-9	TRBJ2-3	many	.	CASSLAQLETQYF	TGTGCCAGCAGCTTAGCACAGCTAGAGACGCAGTATTTT
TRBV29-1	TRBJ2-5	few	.	CSVEGAVLRSLETQYF	TGCAGCGTTGAGGGAGCCGTCCTGAGGAGTTTAGAGACCCAGTACTTC
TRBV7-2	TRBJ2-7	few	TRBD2	CASSLLPGGPAEQYF	TGTGCCAGCAGCTTATTACCGGGGGGGCCTGCCGAGCAGTACTTC
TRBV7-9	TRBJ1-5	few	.	CASSPEPDGSNQPQHF	TGTGCCAGCAGCCCCGAACCGGACGGAAGCAATCAGCCCCAGCATTTT
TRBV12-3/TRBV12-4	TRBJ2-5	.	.	CASNLGVGGPEETQYF	TGTGCCAGCAACCTGGGGGTGGGGGGGCCGGAGGAGACCCAGTACTTC
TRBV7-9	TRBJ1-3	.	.	CAVKVENTIYF	TGTGCCGTCAAGGTAGAAAACACCATATATTTT
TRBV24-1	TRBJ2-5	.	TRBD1	CATSRQGVAGETQYF	TGTGCCACCAGTCGACAGGGGGTGGCGGGGGAGACCCAGTACTTC
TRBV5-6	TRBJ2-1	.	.	CASGEGGSSDEQFF	TGTGCCAGCGGTGAGGGGGGGAGTAGCGATGAGCAGTTCTTC
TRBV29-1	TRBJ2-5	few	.	CSVAPTNQETQYF	TGCAGCGTTGCACCGACTAATCAAGAGACCCAGTACTTC
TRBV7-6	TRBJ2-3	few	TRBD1	CASGLGGWDNPTDTQYF	TGTGCCAGCGGCTTAGGGGGCTGGGACAATCCGACAGATACGCAGTATTTT
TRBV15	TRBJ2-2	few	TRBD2	CATSRTSGRATGELFF	TGTGCCACCAGCCGTACTAGCGGGAGGGCCACCGGGGAGCTGTTTTTT
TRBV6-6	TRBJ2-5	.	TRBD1	CASSLTGGWEETQYF	TGTGCCAGCAGTCTCACAGGGGGCTGGGAAGAGACCCAGTACTTC
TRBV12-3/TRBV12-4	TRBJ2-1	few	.	CASSLRQDNEQFF	TGTGCCAGCAGTTTACGACAGGACAATGAGCAGTTCTTC
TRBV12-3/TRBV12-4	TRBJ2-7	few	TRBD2	CASSFAGARYEQYF	TGTGCCAGCAGTTTTGCGGGAGCCCGCTACGAGCAGTACTTC
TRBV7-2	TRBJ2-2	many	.	CASSLFPGELFF	TGTGCCAGCAGCTTGTTCCCCGGGGAGCTGTTTTTT
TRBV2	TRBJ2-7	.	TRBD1	CASSPHRRDRGHEQYF	TGTGCCAGCAGTCCCCACCGTCGGGACAGGGGGCACGAGCAGTACTTC
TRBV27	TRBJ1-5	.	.	CASSLVSHSNQPQHF	TGTGCCAGCAGTTTAGTCAGTCATAGCAATCAGCCCCAGCATTTT
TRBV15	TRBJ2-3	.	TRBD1	CATSRAAWGQQGMADTQYF	TGTGCCACCAGCAGAGCCGCCTGGGGACAGCAGGGGATGGCAGATACGCAGTATTTT
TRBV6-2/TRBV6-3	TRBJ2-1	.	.	CASSDPGVRSYNEQFF	TGTGCCAGCAGTGACCCCGGGGTCCGATCCTACAATGAGCAGTTCTTC
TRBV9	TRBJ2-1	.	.	CASSVGDVNEQFF	TGTGCCAGCAGCGTAGGGGACGTCAATGAGCAGTTCTTC